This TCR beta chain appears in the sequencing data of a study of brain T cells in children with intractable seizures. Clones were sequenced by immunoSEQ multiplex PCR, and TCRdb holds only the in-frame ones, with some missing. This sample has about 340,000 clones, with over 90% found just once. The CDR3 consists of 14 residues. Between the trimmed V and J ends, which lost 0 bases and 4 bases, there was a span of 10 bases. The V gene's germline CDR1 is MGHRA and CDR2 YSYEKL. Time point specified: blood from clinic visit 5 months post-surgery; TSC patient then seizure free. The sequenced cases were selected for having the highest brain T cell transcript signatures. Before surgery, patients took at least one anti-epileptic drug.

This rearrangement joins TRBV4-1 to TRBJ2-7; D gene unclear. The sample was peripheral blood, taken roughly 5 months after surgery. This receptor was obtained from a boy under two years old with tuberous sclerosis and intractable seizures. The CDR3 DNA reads TGCGCCAGCAGCCAAGAGCAGGCCCCGTACGAGCAGTACTTC. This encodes CASSQEQAPYEQYF.